The clone carrying this T cell receptor beta chain was detected only a few times. These data belong to a study of blood T cell repertoires in COVID-19. Study-wide background: Both acute and convalescent COVID-19 samples were obtained from the United States, Italy and Spain. From T cells, B-cell-depleted T cells, or PBMCs came the material, which was cDNA or gDNA.

Source study methods: Counts of nucleated cells, estimated from reference gene primer amplification, were obtained. TCRdb's table, derived via immunoSEQ multiplex PCR, lists solely in-frame clones and lacks some. Clone size and V and J calls were adopted from that table, with D and trimming inferred from the DNA. The sample yields approximately 75,000 clones, about four fifths seen once. This CDR3 region has 15 residues. The J segment lost 4 bases and the V segment lost 5 bases, leaving 9 bases of the junction unmatched. The germline CDR1 and CDR2 sequences are SGHRS and YFSETQ. The specimen was peripheral blood. This chain connects TRBV5-1 to TRBJ1-5, with 7 positions matching TRBD1. The clonotype was recovered from a woman older than 75 with active or convalescent COVID-19. The DNA for the CDR3 is TGCGCCAGCAGGGACGGGACAGACAAAAATCAGCCCCAGCATTTT. Translating gives CASRDGTDKNQPQHF.